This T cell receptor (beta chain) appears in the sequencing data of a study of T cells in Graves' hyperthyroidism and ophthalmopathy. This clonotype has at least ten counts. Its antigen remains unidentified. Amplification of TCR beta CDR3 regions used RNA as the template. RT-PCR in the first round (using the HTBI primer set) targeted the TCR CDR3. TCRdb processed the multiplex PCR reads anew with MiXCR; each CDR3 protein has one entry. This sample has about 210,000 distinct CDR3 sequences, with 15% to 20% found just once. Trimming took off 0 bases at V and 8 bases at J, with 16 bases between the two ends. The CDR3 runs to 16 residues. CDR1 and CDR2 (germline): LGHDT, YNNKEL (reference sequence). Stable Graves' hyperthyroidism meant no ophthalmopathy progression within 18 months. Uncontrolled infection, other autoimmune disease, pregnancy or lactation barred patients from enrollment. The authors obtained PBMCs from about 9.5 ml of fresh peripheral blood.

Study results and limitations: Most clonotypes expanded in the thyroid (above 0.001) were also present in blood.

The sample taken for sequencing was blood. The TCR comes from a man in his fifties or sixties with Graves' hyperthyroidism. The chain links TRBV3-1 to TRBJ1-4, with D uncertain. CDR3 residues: CASSQDNEVRREKLFF. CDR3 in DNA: TGTGCCAGCAGCCAAGATAACGAGGTCCGGCGCGAAAAACTGTTTTTT. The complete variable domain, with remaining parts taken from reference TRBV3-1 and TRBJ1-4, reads DTAVSQTPKYLVTQMGNDKSIKCEQNLGHDTMYWYKQDSKKFLKIMFSYNNKELIINETVPNRFSPKSPDKAHLNLHINSLELGDSAVYFCASSQDNEVRREKLFFGSGTQLSVL.